The present entry profiles one T cell receptor (beta chain) with its context. PCR involved 60 Vbeta and 13 Jbeta primers. The data were produced by immunoSEQ multiplex PCR, yet TCRdb's version contains in-frame clones alone and is incomplete. The sample contains about 150,000 clones, 80% to 90% of which appear only once. The CDR3 extends over 15 amino acids. Germline loops: CDR1 LNHDA, CDR2 SQIVND (reference sequence). V lost 6 bases, J lost 0 bases, and 12 bases lay in between. The record originates from a study of cytomegalovirus exposure and HLA in healthy donors. Sequencing was carried out using PBMCs. The chain employs TRBV19 and TRBJ1-5; a possible D gene is TRBD1 (6 bases). This sequence originates from a woman under 30 in good health and CMV-seronegative. CDR3 loop: CASSRTVNSNQPQHF. In nucleotides, the CDR3 is TGTGCCAGTAGCAGGACAGTGAATAGCAATCAGCCCCAGCATTTT.